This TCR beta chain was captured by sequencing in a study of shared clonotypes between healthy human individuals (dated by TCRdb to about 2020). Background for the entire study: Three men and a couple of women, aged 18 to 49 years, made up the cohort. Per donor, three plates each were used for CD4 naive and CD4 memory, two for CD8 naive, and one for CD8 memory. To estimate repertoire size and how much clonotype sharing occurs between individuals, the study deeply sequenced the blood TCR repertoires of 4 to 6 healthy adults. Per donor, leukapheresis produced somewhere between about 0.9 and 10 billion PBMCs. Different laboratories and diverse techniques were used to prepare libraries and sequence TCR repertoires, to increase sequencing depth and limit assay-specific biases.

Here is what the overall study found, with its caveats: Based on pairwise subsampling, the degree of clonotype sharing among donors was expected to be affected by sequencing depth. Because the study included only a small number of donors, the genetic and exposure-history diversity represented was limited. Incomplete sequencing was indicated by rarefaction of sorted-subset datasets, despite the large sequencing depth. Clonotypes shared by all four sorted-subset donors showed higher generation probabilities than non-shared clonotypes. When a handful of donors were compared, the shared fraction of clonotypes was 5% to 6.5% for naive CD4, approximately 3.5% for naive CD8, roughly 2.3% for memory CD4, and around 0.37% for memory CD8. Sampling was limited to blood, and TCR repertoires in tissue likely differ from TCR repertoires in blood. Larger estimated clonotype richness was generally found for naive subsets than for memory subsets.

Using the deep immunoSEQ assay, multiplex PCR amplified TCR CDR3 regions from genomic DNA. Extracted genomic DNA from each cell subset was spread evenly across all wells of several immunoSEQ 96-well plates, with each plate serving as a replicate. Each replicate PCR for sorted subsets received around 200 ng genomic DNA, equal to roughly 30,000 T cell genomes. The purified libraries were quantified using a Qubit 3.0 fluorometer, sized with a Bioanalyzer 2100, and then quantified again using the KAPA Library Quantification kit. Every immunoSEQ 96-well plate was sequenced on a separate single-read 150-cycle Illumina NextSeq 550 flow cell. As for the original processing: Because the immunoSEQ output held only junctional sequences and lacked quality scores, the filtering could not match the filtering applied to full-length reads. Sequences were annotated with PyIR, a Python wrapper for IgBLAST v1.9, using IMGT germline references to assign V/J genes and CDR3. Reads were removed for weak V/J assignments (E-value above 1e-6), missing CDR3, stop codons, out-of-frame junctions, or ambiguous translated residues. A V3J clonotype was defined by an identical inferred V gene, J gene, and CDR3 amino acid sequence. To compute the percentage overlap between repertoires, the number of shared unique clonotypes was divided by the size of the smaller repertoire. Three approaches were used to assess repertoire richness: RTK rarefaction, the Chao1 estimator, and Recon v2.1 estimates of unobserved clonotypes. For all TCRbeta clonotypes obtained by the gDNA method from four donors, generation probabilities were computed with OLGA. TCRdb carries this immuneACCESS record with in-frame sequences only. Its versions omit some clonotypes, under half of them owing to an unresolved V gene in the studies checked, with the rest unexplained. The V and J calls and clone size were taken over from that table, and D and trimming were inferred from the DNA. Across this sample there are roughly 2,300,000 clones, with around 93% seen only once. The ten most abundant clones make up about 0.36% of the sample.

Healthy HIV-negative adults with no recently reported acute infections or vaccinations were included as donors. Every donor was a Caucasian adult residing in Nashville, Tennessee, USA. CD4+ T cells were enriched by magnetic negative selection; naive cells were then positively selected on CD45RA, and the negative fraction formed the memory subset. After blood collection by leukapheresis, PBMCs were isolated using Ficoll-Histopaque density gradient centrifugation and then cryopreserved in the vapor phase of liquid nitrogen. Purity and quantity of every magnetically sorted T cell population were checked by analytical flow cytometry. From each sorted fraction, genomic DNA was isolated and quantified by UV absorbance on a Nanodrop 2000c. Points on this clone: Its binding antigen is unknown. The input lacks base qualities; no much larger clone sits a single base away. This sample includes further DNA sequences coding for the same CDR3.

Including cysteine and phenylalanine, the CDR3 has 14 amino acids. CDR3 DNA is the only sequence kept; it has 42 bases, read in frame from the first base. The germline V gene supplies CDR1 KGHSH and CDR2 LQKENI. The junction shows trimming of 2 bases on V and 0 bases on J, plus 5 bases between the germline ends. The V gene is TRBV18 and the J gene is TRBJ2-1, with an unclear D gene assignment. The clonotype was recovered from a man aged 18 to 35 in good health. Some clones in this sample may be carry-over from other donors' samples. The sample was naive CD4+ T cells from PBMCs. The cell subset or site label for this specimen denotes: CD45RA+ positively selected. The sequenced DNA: TGTGCCAGCTCACCAAGTAGCTCCTACAATGAGCAGTTCTTC. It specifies CASSPSSSYNEQFF.